Listed below are T cell receptor beta chains from one sample, sequenced in a study of T cell responses to AZD1222 COVID-19 vaccine. The method was immunoSEQ multiplex PCR; TCRdb's version includes in-frame clones alone and lacks a portion of them. The sample holds approximately 190,000 clones, roughly 93% seen once. This material consisted of peripheral blood, taken on day 0 of AZD1222 vaccination. The receptors originated from an adult in good health. The CDR3 runs from the conserved cysteine through the conserved F or W. A D gene is named only where the DNA matches it firmly. Not all rows give a size; the values are once, few, many and, for expanded clones, a class.

J gene: TRBJ1-2
clone size: NA
D gene: NA
V gene: TRBV10-2
CDR3 length: 17
CDR3 protein: CASRPNSAESPNYGYTF
CDR3 DNA: TGCGCCAGCCGACCGAACAGTGCCGAATCACCTAACTATGGCTACACCTTC

J gene: TRBJ1-2
clone size: NA
D gene: TRBD1
V gene: TRBV28
CDR3 length: 19
CDR3 protein: CASSLASPGQGPINYGYTF
CDR3 DNA: TGTGCCAGCAGTTTAGCAAGCCCGGGACAGGGTCCGATTAACTATGGCTACACCTTC

J gene: TRBJ1-4
clone size: NA
D gene: NA
V gene: TRBV6-1
CDR3 length: 16
CDR3 protein: CASSERFATPGEKLFF
CDR3 DNA: TGTGCCAGCAGTGAAAGGTTTGCGACCCCCGGCGAAAAACTGTTTTTT

J gene: TRBJ2-1
clone size: once
D gene: TRBD2
V gene: TRBV7-2
CDR3 length: 16
CDR3 protein: CASSLVSGGGRNEQFF
CDR3 DNA: TGTGCCAGCAGCTTAGTGTCGGGAGGGGGGCGGAATGAGCAGTTCTTC

J gene: TRBJ2-1
clone size: NA
D gene: NA
V gene: TRBV7-9
CDR3 length: 14
CDR3 protein: CASRGGSSYNEQFF
CDR3 DNA: TGTGCCAGTCGGGGCGGCAGCTCCTACAATGAGCAGTTCTTC

J gene: TRBJ2-7
clone size: NA
D gene: TRBD2
V gene: TRBV27
CDR3 length: 16
CDR3 protein: CASSFQVGTRAYEQYF
CDR3 DNA: TGTGCCAGCAGTTTCCAGGTTGGGACTAGGGCCTACGAGCAGTACTTC

J gene: TRBJ1-2
clone size: NA
D gene: TRBD1
V gene: TRBV7-8
CDR3 length: 18
CDR3 protein: CASSLENRGQGHLYGYTF
CDR3 DNA: TGTGCCAGCAGCTTAGAGAACAGGGGGCAGGGGCACCTATATGGCTACACCTTC

J gene: TRBJ1-1
clone size: NA
D gene: NA
V gene: TRBV18
CDR3 length: 17
CDR3 protein: CASSPPIGLGRDTEAFF
CDR3 DNA: TGTGCCAGCTCACCCCCGATAGGACTCGGTAGGGACACTGAAGCTTTCTTT

J gene: TRBJ1-3
clone size: NA
D gene: NA
V gene: TRBV5-1
CDR3 length: 17
CDR3 protein: CASSLDGRVGSGNTIYF
CDR3 DNA: TGCGCCAGCAGCTTGGACGGCAGGGTAGGATCTGGAAACACCATATATTTT

J gene: TRBJ2-3
clone size: NA
D gene: TRBD2
V gene: TRBV5-1
CDR3 length: 15
CDR3 protein: CASSSRTSGTDTQYF
CDR3 DNA: TGCGCCAGCAGCTCAAGGACTAGCGGTACAGATACGCAGTATTTT

J gene: TRBJ2-1
clone size: once
D gene: TRBD2
V gene: TRBV11-3
CDR3 length: 17
CDR3 protein: CASSLDPGRERYNEQFF
CDR3 DNA: TGTGCCAGCAGCTTAGATCCGGGGCGGGAGAGGTACAATGAGCAGTTCTTC

J gene: TRBJ1-2
clone size: NA
D gene: NA
V gene: TRBV12-3/TRBV12-4
CDR3 length: 13
CDR3 protein: CASSPVANYGYTF
CDR3 DNA: TGTGCCAGCAGCCCCGTAGCTAACTATGGCTACACCTTC

J gene: TRBJ1-2
clone size: NA
D gene: NA
V gene: TRBV12-3/TRBV12-4
CDR3 length: 12
CDR3 protein: CASSLNTGGYTF
CDR3 DNA: TGTGCCAGCAGCCTAAACACGGGTGGCTACACCTTC

J gene: TRBJ2-1
clone size: NA
D gene: NA
V gene: TRBV28
CDR3 length: 16
CDR3 protein: CASSPLMGGRGNEQFF
CDR3 DNA: TGTGCCAGCAGTCCGCTTATGGGGGGCCGTGGGAATGAGCAGTTCTTC

J gene: TRBJ2-7
clone size: NA
D gene: TRBD2
V gene: TRBV15
CDR3 length: 15
CDR3 protein: CATSRDPLAGDEQYF
CDR3 DNA: TGTGCCACCAGCAGAGATCCACTAGCGGGGGACGAGCAGTACTTC

J gene: TRBJ2-1
clone size: NA
D gene: TRBD2
V gene: TRBV10-3
CDR3 length: 15
CDR3 protein: CAITKTSGGYNEQFF
CDR3 DNA: TGTGCCATCACCAAGACTAGCGGGGGGTACAATGAGCAGTTCTTC

J gene: TRBJ1-6
clone size: NA
D gene: NA
V gene: TRBV7-2
CDR3 length: 16
CDR3 protein: CASSRIGGTTNSPLHF
CDR3 DNA: TGTGCCAGCAGCCGGATAGGGGGGACGACGAATTCACCCCTCCACTTT

J gene: TRBJ2-1
clone size: once
D gene: TRBD2
V gene: TRBV5-1
CDR3 length: 16
CDR3 protein: CASSLGQRGVFNEQFF
CDR3 DNA: TGCGCCAGCAGCTTGGGTCAGCGGGGGGTGTTCAATGAGCAGTTCTTC

J gene: TRBJ2-1
clone size: NA
D gene: NA
V gene: TRBV5-6
CDR3 length: 14
CDR3 protein: CASSTPTSIPRQFF
CDR3 DNA: TGTGCCAGCAGCACCCCGACTAGTATTCCCCGTCAGTTCTTC

J gene: TRBJ1-1
clone size: NA
D gene: NA
V gene: TRBV16
CDR3 length: 13
CDR3 protein: CASSRTMNTEAFF
CDR3 DNA: TGTGCCAGCAGCCGGACTATGAACACTGAAGCTTTCTTT

J gene: TRBJ2-1
clone size: NA
D gene: TRBD1
V gene: TRBV6-5
CDR3 length: 15
CDR3 protein: CASRVDRGPYNEQFF
CDR3 DNA: TGTGCCAGCAGGGTGGACAGGGGGCCCTACAATGAGCAGTTCTTC

J gene: TRBJ2-1
clone size: NA
D gene: TRBD2
V gene: TRBV5-1
CDR3 length: 15
CDR3 protein: CASSLSGTSRNEQFF
CDR3 DNA: TGCGCCAGCAGCTTGTCCGGGACTAGCCGCAATGAGCAGTTCTTC

J gene: TRBJ1-2
clone size: NA
D gene: NA
V gene: TRBV9
CDR3 length: 13
CDR3 protein: CASSVEANYGYTF
CDR3 DNA: TGTGCCAGCAGCGTAGAGGCAAACTATGGCTACACCTTC

J gene: TRBJ2-2
clone size: NA
D gene: NA
V gene: TRBV19
CDR3 length: 13
CDR3 protein: CASQRGRTGELFF
CDR3 DNA: TGTGCCAGTCAACGGGGGCGTACCGGGGAGCTGTTTTTT

J gene: TRBJ2-7
clone size: NA
D gene: NA
V gene: TRBV6-5
CDR3 length: 14
CDR3 protein: CASSYAPDRYEQYF
CDR3 DNA: TGTGCCAGCAGTTACGCCCCGGACCGCTACGAGCAGTACTTC

J gene: TRBJ1-5
clone size: NA
D gene: NA
V gene: TRBV5-4
CDR3 length: 13
CDR3 protein: CASSWGVNQPQHF
CDR3 DNA: TGTGCCAGCAGCTGGGGGGTCAATCAGCCCCAGCATTTT

J gene: TRBJ1-4
clone size: NA
D gene: NA
V gene: TRBV5-4
CDR3 length: 15
CDR3 protein: CASSLYDRLNEKLFF
CDR3 DNA: TGTGCCAGCAGCTTGTATGACAGACTAAATGAAAAACTGTTTTTT

J gene: TRBJ1-4
clone size: NA
D gene: NA
V gene: TRBV7-8
CDR3 length: 16
CDR3 protein: CASSFGFGGGDEKLFF
CDR3 DNA: TGTGCCAGCAGCTTTGGGTTCGGGGGCGGAGATGAAAAACTGTTTTTT

J gene: TRBJ2-7
clone size: NA
D gene: NA
V gene: TRBV5-1
CDR3 length: 16
CDR3 protein: CASSKTLGPAPEEQYF
CDR3 DNA: TGCGCCAGCAGCAAAACCCTGGGACCGGCCCCGGAGGAGCAGTACTTC

J gene: TRBJ2-3
clone size: NA
D gene: NA
V gene: TRBV7-9
CDR3 length: 17
CDR3 protein: CASSLRSRERRTDTQYF
CDR3 DNA: TGTGCCAGCAGCTTGAGATCCCGGGAGAGGAGGACAGATACGCAGTATTTT

J gene: TRBJ1-5
clone size: NA
D gene: NA
V gene: TRBV7-2
CDR3 length: 13
CDR3 protein: CASSLVFGQPQHF
CDR3 DNA: TGTGCCAGCAGCTTAGTCTTCGGTCAGCCCCAGCATTTT

J gene: TRBJ1-2
clone size: NA
D gene: TRBD1
V gene: TRBV7-6
CDR3 length: 17
CDR3 protein: CASSLAQGAQGNYGYTF
CDR3 DNA: TGTGCCAGCAGCTTAGCGCAGGGGGCACAGGGGAACTATGGCTACACCTTC

J gene: TRBJ1-4
clone size: NA
D gene: NA
V gene: TRBV5-5
CDR3 length: 15
CDR3 protein: CASSLGGVTNEKLFF
CDR3 DNA: TGTGCCAGCAGCTTGGGTGGTGTTACTAATGAAAAACTGTTTTTT

J gene: TRBJ2-5
clone size: NA
D gene: NA
V gene: TRBV7-8
CDR3 length: 16
CDR3 protein: CATRDLGSPAQETQYF
CDR3 DNA: TGTGCCACCCGGGACCTAGGGAGCCCCGCGCAAGAGACCCAGTACTTC

J gene: TRBJ1-1
clone size: NA
D gene: NA
V gene: TRBV7-8
CDR3 length: 15
CDR3 protein: CASSLARLLNTEAFF
CDR3 DNA: TGTGCCAGCAGCTTAGCTCGACTCCTGAACACTGAAGCTTTCTTT

J gene: TRBJ2-3
clone size: NA
D gene: TRBD1
V gene: TRBV19
CDR3 length: 17
CDR3 protein: CASSKSAGTASTDTQYF
CDR3 DNA: TGTGCCAGTAGTAAATCGGCCGGGACAGCTAGCACAGATACGCAGTATTTT

J gene: TRBJ1-1
clone size: NA
D gene: NA
V gene: TRBV20-1
CDR3 length: 14
CDR3 protein: CSASSLGGQGEAFF
CDR3 DNA: TGCAGTGCTAGTTCCCTGGGGGGTCAAGGCGAAGCTTTCTTT

J gene: TRBJ1-6
clone size: NA
D gene: NA
V gene: TRBV6-5
CDR3 length: 11
CDR3 protein: CASSNSGLLHF
CDR3 DNA: TGTGCCAGCAGTAACTCAGGCCTCCTCCACTTT

J gene: TRBJ2-2
clone size: NA
D gene: TRBD1
V gene: TRBV24-1
CDR3 length: 17
CDR3 protein: CATSDFPDRANTGELFF
CDR3 DNA: TGTGCCACCAGTGATTTTCCGGACAGGGCGAACACCGGGGAGCTGTTTTTT

J gene: TRBJ2-7
clone size: NA
D gene: NA
V gene: TRBV3-1/TRBV3-2
CDR3 length: 18
CDR3 protein: CASSPLLREPCLLCEQYF
CDR3 DNA: TGTGCCAGCAGCCCATTATTGCGGGAACCCTGCCTCCTTTGCGAGCAGTACTTC

J gene: TRBJ2-3
clone size: NA
D gene: TRBD2
V gene: TRBV5-1
CDR3 length: 17
CDR3 protein: CASSLAASGRMSDTQYF
CDR3 DNA: TGCGCCAGCAGCTTGGCCGCTAGCGGGAGAATGTCAGATACGCAGTATTTT

J gene: TRBJ2-2
clone size: NA
D gene: NA
V gene: TRBV7-9
CDR3 length: 12
CDR3 protein: CASSSLSRELFF
CDR3 DNA: TGTGCCAGCAGCTCACTTTCCCGGGAGCTGTTTTTT

J gene: TRBJ1-6
clone size: NA
D gene: NA
V gene: TRBV7-2
CDR3 length: 14
CDR3 protein: CASSHREVVSPLHF
CDR3 DNA: TGTGCCAGCAGCCACAGGGAGGTGGTCTCACCCCTCCACTTT

J gene: TRBJ2-7
clone size: NA
D gene: NA
V gene: TRBV29-1
CDR3 length: 15
CDR3 protein: CSGLGGQGFSYEQYF
CDR3 DNA: TGCAGCGGCCTAGGGGGGCAGGGGTTTTCCTACGAGCAGTACTTC

J gene: TRBJ2-1
clone size: NA
D gene: TRBD2
V gene: TRBV6-2/TRBV6-3
CDR3 length: 15
CDR3 protein: CASSYAGGPSGEQFF
CDR3 DNA: TGTGCCAGCAGTTACGCGGGGGGGCCTAGCGGTGAGCAGTTCTTC

J gene: TRBJ2-1
clone size: NA
D gene: NA
V gene: TRBV5-5
CDR3 length: 12
CDR3 protein: CASSFSLHEQFF
CDR3 DNA: TGTGCCAGCAGCTTTAGTCTCCATGAGCAGTTCTTC

J gene: TRBJ1-5
clone size: NA
D gene: TRBD1
V gene: TRBV12-3/TRBV12-4
CDR3 length: 13
CDR3 protein: CASSSQGDQPQHF
CDR3 DNA: TGTGCCAGCAGTTCACAGGGGGATCAGCCCCAGCATTTT